This entry concerns a single T cell receptor beta chain. As yet, its antigen is unknown. PCR amplification relied on 60 Vbeta primers (plus 13 Jbeta primers). Clones were read by immunoSEQ multiplex PCR, and TCRdb kept only the in-frame ones, dropping some. Counted here are about 120,000 clones, roughly 76% occurring once; the ten biggest clones make up more than 2.5%. Deletions cut 0 bases from V and 5 bases from J, with 11 bases between. The CDR3 length is 14 residues. Germline V gene data show CDR1 as SGHDN and CDR2 as FVKESK. The data were obtained in a study of cytomegalovirus exposure and HLA in healthy donors. Findings of the study overall: Presence/absence analyses assumed roughly uniform sequencing depth across donors. Later on, an analysis showed TCR association rates differing by HLA locus, with DRB1 the most and HLA-C the fewest. Based on reports, TCR beta sequences accurately predicted HLA-A and HLA-B alleles for most subjects.

The clonotype comes from a woman between 45 and 65 years old in good health and CMV-seronegative. This rearrangement joins TRBV14 to TRBJ2-7; D is unclear. Material: PBMCs. CDR3 amino acids: CASSQDFRSDEQYF. In DNA form, the CDR3 reads TGTGCCAGCAGCCAAGATTTCCGGAGCGACGAGCAGTACTTC.